Given below is one TCR beta chain in context. Its antigen is still unknown. These data come from a study of CXCR3-negative and CXCR3-positive naive CD8 T cells. Libraries of TRB cDNA were made by 5' RACE and carried UMIs. TCRdb reprocessed the 5' RACE reads and keeps a single row for each CDR3 protein, giving no DNA. The sample table sets out roughly 61,000 distinct CDR3 sequences. CDR1 SQVTM and CDR2 ANQGSEA come from the germline V gene. The CDR3 runs 11 residues. Study-level results: Diversity was high in both naive subsets and much lower in memory cells. TRB CDR3s of CXCR3-positive naive cells were more hydrophobic than those of CXCR3-negative naive cells.

What was sequenced was naive CXCR3+ CD8+ T cells from blood. Subset denoted: CD45RO-CCR7+CD27+CD95- naive CD8+ T cells expressing CXCR3 (TNR3+). V and J are TRBV29-1 and TRBJ2-7; the TRBD1 assignment by TCRdb is unverifiable without DNA. This receptor was identified in a human donor in good health. Some clones in this sample may be carry-over from other donors' samples. The CDR3 sequence: CSVDGAPEQYF.